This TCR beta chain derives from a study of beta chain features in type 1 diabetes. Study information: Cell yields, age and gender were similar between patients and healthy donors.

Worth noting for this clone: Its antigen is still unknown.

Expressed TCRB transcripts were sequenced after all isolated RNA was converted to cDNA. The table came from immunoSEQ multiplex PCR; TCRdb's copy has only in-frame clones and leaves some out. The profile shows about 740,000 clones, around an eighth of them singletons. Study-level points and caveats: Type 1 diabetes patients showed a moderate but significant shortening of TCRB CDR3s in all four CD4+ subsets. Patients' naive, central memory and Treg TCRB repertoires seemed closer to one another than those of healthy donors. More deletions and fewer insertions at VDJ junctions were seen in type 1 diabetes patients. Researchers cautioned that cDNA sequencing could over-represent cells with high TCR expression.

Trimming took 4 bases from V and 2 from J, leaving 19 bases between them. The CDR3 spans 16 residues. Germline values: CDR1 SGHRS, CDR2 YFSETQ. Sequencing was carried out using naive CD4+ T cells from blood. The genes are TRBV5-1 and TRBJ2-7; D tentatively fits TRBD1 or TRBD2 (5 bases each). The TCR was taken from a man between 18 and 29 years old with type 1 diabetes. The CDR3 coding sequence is TGCGCCAGCAGCGCAGGTTGGGGGACCAGCGCCTACGAGCAGTACTTC. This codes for CASSAGWGTSAYEQYF.